The 11 T cell receptor beta chains presented below share a single source sample, sequenced in a study of shared clonotypes between healthy human individuals. Naive CD8 cells lacked CD45RO and underwent positive selection for CCR7, leaving out terminally differentiated effector memory CD45RA+ cells. Profiling relied on immunoSEQ multiplex PCR, and the TCRdb table lists in-frame clones only, not all of them. Among about 600,000 clones listed, about 98% were seen once. What was sequenced was naive CD8+ T cells sorted from blood. The receptors shown here come from a man aged 25 to 40 in good health.

This chain links TRBV11-3 with TRBJ2-7; 7 nucleotides agree with TRBD2. The germline V gene has CDR1 SGHNT and CDR2 YENEEA. V lost 2 bases to trimming and J lost 0 bases; unmatched junction nucleotides: 7. This CDR3 has 16 amino acids. DNA for the CDR3: TGTGCCAGCAGCTTAATGTGCGGGAGTACCTCCTACGAGCAGTACTTC. As protein: CASSLMCGSTSYEQYF.

The chain uses TRBV5-1 and TRBJ1-3; D is unclear. This CDR3 contains 15 residues. The germline CDR1 and CDR2 sequences are SGHRS and YFSETQ. V was cut by 0 bases and J by 2 bases, with 9 bases left in between. CDR3 amino acids: CASSLAGGPGNTIYF. DNA of the CDR3: TGCGCCAGCAGCTTGGCGGGAGGACCTGGAAACACCATATATTTT.

The chain combines TRBV10-3 with TRBJ1-2; D unresolved. Germline CDR1 reads ENHRY; CDR2 reads SYGVKD. The CDR3 loop spans 14 amino acids. Trimming took 3 bases from V and 5 from J, leaving 13 bases between them. This CDR3 reads CAISEPLGRYGYTF. CDR3 in DNA: TGTGCCATCAGTGAACCCCTCGGGAGGTATGGCTACACCTTC.

The chain has TRBV7-9 and TRBJ2-2; possibly TRBD2 for D (6 bases). The ends were cut back, 5 bases at V and 5 bases at J, with 18 bases in the middle. CDR3 size: 16 residues. Looked up from germline, CDR1 is SEHNR and CDR2 is FQNEAQ (reference sequence). CDR3 residues: CASSPTEGLRTGELFF. Written as DNA, the CDR3 is TGTGCCAGCAGCCCGACGGAGGGATTGAGGACCGGGGAGCTGTTTTTT.

The J gene is TRBJ1-5, the V gene TRBV4-3; the match to TRBD1 covers 7 bases. The ends lost 3 bases at V and 4 bases at J; junction bases unmatched: 6. This CDR3 spans 15 amino acids. Germline loops: CDR1 LGHNA, CDR2 YSLEER. The CDR3 reads CASSQSTGSNQPQHF. The DNA for the CDR3 is TGCGCCAGCAGCCAGTCGACAGGGTCGAATCAGCCCCAGCATTTT.

The chain uses TRBV29-1 and TRBJ2-7; 7 bases agree with TRBD2. Trimming cost V 5 bases and J 3 bases; bases outside gene matches: 7. The germline gives CDR1 SQVTM, CDR2 ANQGSEA. This CDR3 spans 13 amino acids. CDR3 DNA sequence: TGCAGCGTTCTACCAGCGGGATTCTACGAGCAGTACTTC. Its protein is CSVLPAGFYEQYF.

V gene TRBV27 combines with J gene TRBJ2-7, with 14 positions matching TRBD2. CDR1 is MNHEY, CDR2 SMNVEV, per germline (reference sequence). The trim removed 5 bases at V and 2 bases at J, leaving 8 bases unmatched. CDR3 length: 17 residues. DNA of the CDR3: TGTGCCAGCAGTCCTTCGGGACTAGCGGGAGTTCCCTACGAGCAGTACTTC. Protein: CASSPSGLAGVPYEQYF.

This rearrangement joins TRBV28 to TRBJ1-1; D unresolved. The ends were cut back, 5 bases at V and 6 bases at J, with 16 bases in the middle. This CDR3 comprises 14 residues. Per the germline V gene, CDR1 is MDHEN and CDR2 is SYDVKM. Here the CDR3 DNA reads TGTGCCAGCAGTAACGGTGACCTCAGCGCTGAAGCTTTCTTT. Encoded protein: CASSNGDLSAEAFF.

This clone was recorded once. The V gene is TRBV13, the J gene TRBJ1-3; a possible D gene is TRBD1 (5 bases). This CDR3 has 14 amino acids. Germline CDR1 is PRHDT and CDR2 is FYEKMQ (reference sequence). Between the trimmed V and J ends, which lost 5 bases and 4 bases, there was a span of 12 bases. The chain's CDR3 is CASSPGAGGNTIYF. In DNA, the CDR3 is TGTGCCAGCAGCCCTGGGGCAGGAGGAAACACCATATATTTT. The variable domain in full, with the rest retrieved from reference TRBV13 and TRBJ1-3, is AAGVIQSPRHLIKEKRETATLKCYPIPRHDTVYWYQQGPGQDPQFLISFYEKMQSDKGSIPDRFSAQQFSDYHSELNMSSLELGDSALYFCASSPGAGGNTIYFGEGSWLTVV.

This chain links TRBV15 with TRBJ1-2, with 8 bases that match TRBD1. Per the germline V gene, CDR1 is LNHNV and CDR2 is YYDKDF (reference sequence). V lost 0 bases to trimming and J lost 4 bases; unmatched junction nucleotides: 4. This CDR3 contains 15 residues. CDR3 protein: CATSRDRTGSYGYTF. The CDR3 DNA reads TGTGCCACCAGCAGAGATCGGACAGGGTCCTATGGCTACACCTTC.

The V call is TRBV4-1, the J call TRBJ2-7; 10 positions match TRBD2. V lost 4 bases and J lost 4; bases outside the gene matches: 7. CDR3 length: 15 residues. Germline V gene lookup returns CDR1 MGHRA and CDR2 YSYEKL. CDR3: CASSLLAGEEYEQYF. CDR3 nucleotide sequence: TGCGCCAGCAGCCTTCTAGCGGGAGAGGAGTACGAGCAGTACTTC.